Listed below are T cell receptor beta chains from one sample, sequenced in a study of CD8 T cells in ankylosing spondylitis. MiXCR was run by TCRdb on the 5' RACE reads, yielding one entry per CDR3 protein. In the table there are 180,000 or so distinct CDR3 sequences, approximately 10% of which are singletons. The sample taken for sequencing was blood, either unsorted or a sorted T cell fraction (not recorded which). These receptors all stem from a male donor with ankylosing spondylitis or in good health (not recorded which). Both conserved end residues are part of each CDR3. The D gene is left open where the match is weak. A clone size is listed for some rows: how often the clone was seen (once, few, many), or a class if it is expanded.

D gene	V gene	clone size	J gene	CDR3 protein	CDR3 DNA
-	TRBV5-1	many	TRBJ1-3	CASSLFANTGTSGNTIYF	TGCGCCAGCAGCTTGTTTGCCAACACAGGTACCTCTGGAAACACCATATATTTT
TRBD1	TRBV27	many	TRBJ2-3	CASSLTGGFTDTQYF	TGTGCCAGCAGTTTAACAGGGGGATTCACAGATACGCAGTATTTT
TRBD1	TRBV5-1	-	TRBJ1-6	CASSFPDRGNNSPLHF	TGCGCCAGCAGCTTCCCGGACAGGGGCAACAATTCACCCCTCCACTTT
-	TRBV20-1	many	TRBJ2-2	CSARVPEGPNTGELFF	TGCAGTGCTAGAGTACCCGAGGGCCCCAACACCGGGGAGCTGTTTTTT
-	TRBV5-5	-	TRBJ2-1	CASSFEGSNEQFF	TGTGCCAGCAGCTTCGAGGGCTCCAATGAGCAGTTCTTC
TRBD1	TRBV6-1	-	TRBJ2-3	CASRQTGSFHEYTQYF	TGTGCCAGCAGGCAGACAGGGTCTTTTCATGAGTATACGCAGTATTTT
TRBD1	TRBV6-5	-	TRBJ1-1	CASSYGGQGAIRTEAFF	TGTGCCAGCAGTTACGGTGGACAGGGGGCTATTAGGACTGAAGCTTTCTTT
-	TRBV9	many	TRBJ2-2	CASSVVPDTGELFF	TGTGCCAGCAGCGTAGTCCCCGACACCGGGGAGCTGTTTTTT
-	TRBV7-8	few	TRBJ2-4	CASSLQRAPGTKNIQYF	TGTGCCAGCAGCCTACAGCGGGCGCCCGGGACCAAAAACATTCAGTACTTC
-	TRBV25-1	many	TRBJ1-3	CASSDRASGNTIYF	TGTGCCAGCAGTGACAGGGCCTCTGGAAACACCATATATTTT
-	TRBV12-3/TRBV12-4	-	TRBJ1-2	CASSSGGPNYGYTF	TGTGCCAGCAGTAGCGGGGGACCTAACTATGGCTACACCTTC
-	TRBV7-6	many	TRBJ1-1	CASSLGGPNTEAFF	TGTGCCAGCAGCTTAGGAGGCCCAAACACTGAAGCTTTCTTT
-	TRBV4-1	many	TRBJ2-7	CASSQDLTVRSYEQYF	TGCGCCAGCAGCCAAGATTTGACAGTGCGGTCCTACGAGCAGTACTTC
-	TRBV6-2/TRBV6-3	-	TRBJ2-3	CASRGVGTDTQYF	TGTGCCAGCAGGGGGGTGGGCACAGATACGCAGTATTTT
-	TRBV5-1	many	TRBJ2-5	CASGEAYGETQYF	TGCGCCAGCGGGGAAGCGTACGGGGAGACCCAGTACTTC
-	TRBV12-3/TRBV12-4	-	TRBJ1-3	CASRNPVGNTIYF	TGTGCCAGCCGGAACCCTGTAGGAAACACCATATATTTT
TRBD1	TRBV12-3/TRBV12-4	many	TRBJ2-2	CASSLPPWDSRLAGELFF	TGTGCCAGCAGTTTACCCCCCTGGGACAGTCGACTGGCCGGGGAGCTGTTTTTT
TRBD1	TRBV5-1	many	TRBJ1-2	CASSLGGQGSDNYGYTF	TGCGCCAGCAGCTTGGGGGGACAGGGGAGCGACAACTATGGCTACACCTTC
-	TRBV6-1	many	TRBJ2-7	CASSASGWSSYEQYF	TGTGCCAGCAGTGCGTCTGGGTGGAGCTCCTACGAGCAGTACTTC
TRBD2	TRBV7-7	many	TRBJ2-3	CASSRGLAGSGTDTQYF	TGTGCCAGCAGCAGAGGACTAGCGGGATCGGGCACAGATACGCAGTATTTT
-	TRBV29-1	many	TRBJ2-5	CSVGANQETQYF	TGCAGCGTTGGGGCCAACCAAGAGACCCAGTACTTC
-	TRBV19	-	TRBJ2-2	CASSPPAGYGELFF	TGTGCCAGTAGTCCTCCGGCGGGTTACGGGGAGCTGTTTTTT
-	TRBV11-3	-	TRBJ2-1	CASSFGGAGHNEQFF	TGTGCCAGCAGCTTTGGGGGAGCGGGCCACAATGAGCAGTTCTTC
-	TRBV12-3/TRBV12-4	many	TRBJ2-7	CASSPRRYF	TGTGCCAGCAGTCCTCGGAGGTACTTC
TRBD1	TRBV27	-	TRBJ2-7	CASSLTRGLGEQYF	TGTGCCAGCAGTTTAACTAGGGGGCTGGGCGAGCAGTACTTC
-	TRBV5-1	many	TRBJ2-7	CASSWRDEQYF	TGCGCCAGCAGCTGGAGGGACGAGCAGTACTTC
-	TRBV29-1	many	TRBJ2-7	CSVASPTYEQYF	TGCAGCGTTGCCAGCCCCACCTACGAGCAGTACTTC
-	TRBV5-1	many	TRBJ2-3	CASSLEAGITDTQYF	TGCGCCAGCAGCTTGGAGGCGGGGATCACAGATACACAGTATTTT
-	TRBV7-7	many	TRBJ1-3	CASSGGAGNTIYF	TGTGCCAGCTCGGGGGGAGCAGGAAACACCATATATTTT
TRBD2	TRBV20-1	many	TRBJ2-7	CSARSGRGYEQYF	TGCAGTGCTAGGAGCGGGAGGGGCTACGAGCAGTACTTC
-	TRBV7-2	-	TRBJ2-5	CASSALGGSETQYF	TGTGCCAGCAGCGCTCTGGGGGGCTCTGAGACCCAGTACTTC
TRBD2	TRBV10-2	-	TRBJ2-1	CASSITSGRGNEQFF	TGCGCCAGCAGTATCACTAGCGGGAGGGGCAATGAGCAGTTCTTC
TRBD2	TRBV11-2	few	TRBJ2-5	CASSLASGSPETQYF	TGTGCCAGCAGCTTAGCTAGCGGGAGTCCCGAGACCCAGTACTTC
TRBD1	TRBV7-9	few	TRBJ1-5	CASSFGDRGQPQHF	TGTGCCAGCAGCTTTGGGGACAGGGGTCAGCCCCAGCATTTT
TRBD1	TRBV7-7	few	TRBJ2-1	CASSPRDRGYDEQFF	TGTGCCAGCAGCCCGCGGGACAGGGGATATGATGAGCAGTTCTTC
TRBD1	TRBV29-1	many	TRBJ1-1	CSVSGGGTNTEAFF	TGCAGCGTTTCAGGGGGGGGCACGAACACTGAAGCTTTCTTT
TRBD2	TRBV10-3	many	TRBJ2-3	CAISGTSGPTDTQYF	TGTGCCATCAGTGGGACTAGCGGGCCAACAGATACGCAGTATTTT
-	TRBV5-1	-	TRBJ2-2	CASSLVSTGQNTGELFF	TGCGCCAGCAGCTTGGTCTCGACAGGACAGAACACCGGGGAGCTGTTTTTT
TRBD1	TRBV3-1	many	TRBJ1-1	CASSRTGTNTEAFF	TGTGCCAGCAGCCGGACAGGGACGAACACTGAAGCTTTCTTT
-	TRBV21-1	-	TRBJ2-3	CASSKRLADCTDTQYF	TGTGCCAGCAGCAAACGGCTAGCGGACTGCACAGATACGCAGTATTTT
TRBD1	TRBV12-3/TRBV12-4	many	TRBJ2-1	CASTHGQGNNEQFF	TGTGCCAGCACCCACGGACAGGGGAACAATGAGCAGTTCTTC
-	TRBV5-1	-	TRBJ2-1	CASSLAPGARFF	TGCGCCAGCAGCTTGGCCCCAGGGGCGCGGTTCTTC
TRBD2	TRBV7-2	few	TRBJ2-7	CASSLALAGVPYEQYF	TGTGCCAGCAGCTTAGCGCTAGCGGGGGTACCCTACGAGCAGTACTTC
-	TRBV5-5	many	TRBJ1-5	CASSWTADSNQPQHF	TGTGCCAGCAGTTGGACAGCCGATAGCAATCAGCCCCAGCATTTT
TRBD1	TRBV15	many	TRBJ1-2	CATSRGQGYGYTF	TGTGCCACCAGCCGAGGACAGGGCTATGGCTACACCTTC
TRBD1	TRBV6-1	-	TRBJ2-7	CASSPRQGYHYEQYF	TGTGCCAGCAGCCCGAGACAGGGATACCACTACGAGCAGTACTTC
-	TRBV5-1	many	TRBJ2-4	CASSLGRLDGDIQYF	TGCGCCAGCAGCTTAGGTCGGCTAGATGGTGACATTCAGTACTTC
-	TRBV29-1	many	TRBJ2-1	CSVDSGHGNEQFF	TGCAGCGTTGATAGTGGACACGGGAATGAGCAGTTCTTC
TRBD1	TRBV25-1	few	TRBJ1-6	CASSETGYNSPLHF	TGTGCCAGCAGTGAGACAGGGTATAATTCACCCCTCCACTTT
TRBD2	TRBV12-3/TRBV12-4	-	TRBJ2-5	CASSLATLVASGREETQYF	TGTGCCAGCAGTTTAGCAACTCTAGTGGCTAGCGGGAGGGAAGAGACCCAGTACTTC
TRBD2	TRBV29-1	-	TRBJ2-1	CSAGAGVGVSYTEQFF	TGCAGCGCTGGGGCGGGGGTAGGTGTCTCCTACACTGAGCAGTTCTTC
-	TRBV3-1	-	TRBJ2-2	CASSQGASLNTGELFF	TGTGCCAGCAGCCAAGGGGCCAGCCTAAACACCGGGGAGCTGTTTTTT
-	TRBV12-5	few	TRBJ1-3	CASGNLGTGPSASGNTIYF	TGTGCTAGTGGCAACCTCGGGACCGGCCCCTCTGCCTCTGGAAACACCATATATTTT
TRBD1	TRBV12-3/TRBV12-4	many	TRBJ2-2	CASGPRQGDTGELFF	TGTGCCAGCGGGCCCAGACAGGGAGATACCGGGGAGCTGTTTTTT
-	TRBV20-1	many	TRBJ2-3	CSARGEWSTDTQYF	TGCAGTGCTAGGGGAGAATGGAGCACAGATACGCAGTATTTT
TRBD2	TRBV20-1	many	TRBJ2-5	CSVAGGSETQYF	TGCAGTGTTGCCGGGGGGTCGGAGACCCAGTACTTC